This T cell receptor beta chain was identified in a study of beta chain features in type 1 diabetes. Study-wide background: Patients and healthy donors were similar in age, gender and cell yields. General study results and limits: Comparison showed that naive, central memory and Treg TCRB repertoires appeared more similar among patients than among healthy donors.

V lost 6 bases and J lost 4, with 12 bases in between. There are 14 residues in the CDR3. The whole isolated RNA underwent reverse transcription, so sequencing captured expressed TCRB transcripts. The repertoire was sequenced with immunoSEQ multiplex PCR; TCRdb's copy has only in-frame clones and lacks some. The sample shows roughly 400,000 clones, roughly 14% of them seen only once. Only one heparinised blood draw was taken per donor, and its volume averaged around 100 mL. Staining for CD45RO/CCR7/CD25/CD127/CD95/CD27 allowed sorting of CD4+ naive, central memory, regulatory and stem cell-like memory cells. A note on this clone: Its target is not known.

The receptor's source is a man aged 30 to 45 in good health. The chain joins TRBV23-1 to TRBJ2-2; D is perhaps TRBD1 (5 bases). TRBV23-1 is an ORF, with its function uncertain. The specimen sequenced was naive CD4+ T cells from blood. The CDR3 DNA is TGCGCCAGCAGCCGAACAGGCGCCACCGGGGAGCTGTTTTTT. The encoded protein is CASSRTGATGELFF.